The 10 T cell receptor beta chains below were found in one sample sequenced in a study of molecular identifiers for immune sequencing clone quantification. Each CDR3 protein gets one entry after TCRdb re-called the PCR reads with MiXCR. The data show around 300,000 distinct CDR3 sequences, roughly a quarter seen once. The sample was naive CD8+ T cells from blood, with Jurkat cell RNA spiked in. Subset: FACS-sorted CD8+CD4-CCR7+CD45RA+ naive T cells. These receptors all come from a human donor in good health. Some libraries in this study had Jurkat cell RNA spiked in.

In its sample, this clonotype was seen a few times. The chain employs TRBV19 and TRBJ2-7; TRBD2 matches 8 bases. The J segment lost 2 bases and the V segment lost 1 base, leaving 4 bases of the junction unmatched. CDR3 length: 15 amino acids. Germline CDR1 and CDR2: LNHDA and SQIVND (reference sequence). This CDR3 reads CASSIGQRGTYEQYF. The CDR3 DNA is TGTGCCAGTAGTATAGGTCAGCGGGGGACCTACGAGCAGTACTTC.

About this clonotype itself: The junction does not match germline at one end; this may be a read error. The chain has TRBV6-1 and TRBJ2-1; D uncertain. CDR1 MNHNS and CDR2 SASEGT come from the germline V gene. The CDR3 contains 10 residues. The CDR3 DNA sequence: TGTGCCAGCGGAATCAATGGGCAGTTCTTC. Encoded protein: CASGINGQFF.

In its sample, this clonotype was seen a few times. The chain joins TRBV7-2 to TRBJ2-7, with 9 bases matching TRBD2. The germline gives CDR1 SGHTA, CDR2 FQGNSA. The CDR3 spans 18 residues. V lost 5 bases, J lost 3 bases, and 17 bases stayed unmatched. CDR3 loop: CASSPEGAGGYRNYEQYF. Written as DNA, the CDR3 is TGTGCCAGCAGCCCGGAAGGGGCGGGAGGGTATAGGAACTACGAGCAGTACTTC.

This clonotype was observed a few times. V usage is TRBV5-4 and J usage is TRBJ2-7, with D perhaps matching TRBD2 (6 bases). The CDR3 is 15 residues long. The V gene's germline CDR1 is SGHNT and CDR2 YYREEE (reference sequence). The V end was cut by 2 bases, the J end by 3 bases, with 15 bases between. CDR3 protein: CASSFGTGVYYEQYF. CDR3 coding DNA: TGTGCCAGCAGCTTCGGGACTGGGGTCTACTACGAGCAGTACTTC. The full variable domain, in which reference TRBV5-4 and TRBJ2-7 provide the parts outside the CDR3, is ETGVTQSPTHLIKTRGQQVTLRCSSQSGHNTVSWYQQALGQGPQFIFQYYREEENGRGNFPPRFSGLQFPNYSSELNVNALELDDSALYLCASSFGTGVYYEQYFGPGTRLTVT.

This clonotype showed up just a few times. Written as DNA, the CDR3 is TGTGCCAGTAGTACTAGCGGGCCCTACAATGAGCAGTTCTTC. Amino acids: CASSTSGPYNEQFF. J is TRBJ2-1 and V is TRBV19; 8 positions agree with TRBD2. The CDR3 runs to 14 residues. CDR1 and CDR2 from the germline V gene are LNHDA and SQIVND (reference sequence). V shed 4 bases and J 2 bases; nucleotides not matched to a gene: 1.

At least ten counts were recorded for this clonotype. The rearrangement joins TRBV29-1 to TRBJ1-1; D remains unclear. The CDR3 totals 16 residues. Trimming cost V 0 bases and J 5 bases, with 19 bases left between them. Germline CDR1 reads SQVTM; CDR2 reads ANQGSEA. The CDR3 DNA is TGCAGCGTTGAAGATCCGGGGTCTGGGGTATTGACTGAAGCTTTCTTT. It specifies CSVEDPGSGVLTEAFF.

V and J are TRBV5-1 and TRBJ2-7; TRBD1 is a possible D gene (7 bases). Trimming removed 4 bases at V and 3 bases at J, with 17 bases between. The CDR3 consists of 15 residues. Germline V gene sequence: CDR1 SGHRS, CDR2 YFSETQ. CDR3 sequence reads: CASSGGTDWDYEQYF. CDR3 coding DNA: TGCGCCAGCAGCGGCGGGACAGACTGGGACTACGAGCAGTACTTC.

Note on this clonotype: A single base separates this from a much larger clone, so it may be a read error. The chain employs TRBV29-1 and TRBJ2-5, with D perhaps TRBD1 (5 bases). The V gene lost 4 bases and the J gene lost 3 bases, with 15 bases spanning the gap. The CDR3 consists of 14 residues. Germline V gene sequence: CDR1 SQVTM, CDR2 ANQGSEA. CDR3 sequence: CSVGIGHVEETQYF. DNA of the CDR3: TGCAGCGTTGGTATCGGACACGTCGAAGAGACCCAGTACTTC.

The chain couples TRBV27 to TRBJ2-3; 13 bases agree with TRBD2. The V segment lost 3 bases and the J segment 8 bases; nucleotides outside the gene matches: 8. The CDR3 runs 16 residues. The germline gives CDR1 MNHEY, CDR2 SMNVEV (reference sequence). The CDR3 region is CASSFGLAGVAATQYF. The DNA for the CDR3 is TGTGCCAGCAGTTTTGGACTAGCGGGAGTCGCAGCTACGCAGTATTTT.

The chain has TRBV20-1 and TRBJ2-3, with D maybe TRBD1 (5 bases). The CDR3 runs to 15 residues. CDR1 DFQATT and CDR2 SNEGSKA come from the germline V gene (reference sequence). Trimming removed 6 bases from V and 2 bases from J, with 18 bases in between. CDR3 bases: TGCAGTGCCGAGATGGGGCAGAGTACCACAGATACGCAGTATTTT. Translating gives CSAEMGQSTTDTQYF.